In this sample, the clone carrying this TCR beta chain turned up many times. cDNA was made by 5'RACE with 10-nucleotide random UMIs. From the 5' RACE reads, TCRdb called clonotypes with MiXCR, one entry per CDR3 protein. Among approximately 30,000 distinct CDR3 sequences, about 7% were seen once, and the ten largest hold around 8.3%. The CDR3 covers 14 residues. V lost 5 bases to trimming and J lost 4 bases; unmatched junction nucleotides: 7. Germline lookup yields CDR1 SGHAT and CDR2 FQNNGV. The source of the sample is a study of neurological immune-mediated disorders. The sequenced material came from PBMCs. This sequence originates from a woman in her forties or fifties in good health. The V gene is TRBV11-2, the J gene TRBJ2-7; 8 bases are shared with TRBD2. CDR3 sequence: CASSRGGFIYEQYF. The CDR3 DNA reads TGTGCCAGCAGCCGGGGGGGGTTTATTTACGAGCAGTACTTC.